Presented here are 24 T cell receptor beta chains from one specimen sequenced in a study of T cells in tuberculosis. Libraries were prepared by immunoSEQ multiplex PCR; TCRdb keeps only in-frame clonotypes and omits some of them. Here the sample spans approximately 30,000 clones, roughly nine tenths being singletons. The specimen sequenced was PBMCs. The receptor source for this set is a donor under 30 with latent tuberculosis or without tuberculosis infection.

The table lists this clone with a few counts. The DNA of the CDR3 is TGCGCCAGCAGCCAACAAAAATGGGGAGTCGGGCGCAATCAGCCCCAGCATTTT. Protein sequence: CASSQQKWGVGRNQPQHF. This rearrangement joins TRBV4-1 to TRBJ1-5; D gene ambiguous. Trimming removed 2 bases at V and 2 bases at J, with 19 bases between. Germline CDR1 MGHRA, CDR2 YSYEKL. The CDR3 runs 18 residues.

The V and J genes are TRBV28 and TRBJ2-7; TRBD1 is a possible D gene (6 bases). The V end was cut by 2 bases, the J end by 4 bases, with 18 bases between. The germline V gene encodes CDR1 MDHEN and CDR2 SYDVKM. The CDR3 has 16 amino acids. The CDR3 DNA follows: TGTGCCAGCAGTTTAGAGGCAGGGGCCCTTTTATACGAGCAGTACTTC. Its translation is CASSLEAGALLYEQYF.

The chain uses TRBV6-5 and TRBJ1-2; D gene uncertain. V lost 0 bases and J 8 bases, leaving 16 bases between the germline ends. The CDR3 runs 15 residues. Germline CDR1 and CDR2: MNHEY and SVGAGI. The CDR3 is CASSYSSTAVEGYTF. CDR3 in DNA: TGTGCCAGCAGTTACTCGTCTACGGCAGTGGAGGGCTACACCTTC.

The rearrangement links TRBV6-4 to TRBJ2-1; a possible D gene is TRBD2 (6 bases). In germline, CDR1 is MRHNA, CDR2 SNTAGT. The CDR3 consists of 14 residues. The V end lost 0 bases, the J end lost 6 bases, and 9 bases lay between the germline ends. CDR3 in amino acids: CASSDSSGGNEQFF. Here the CDR3 DNA reads TGTGCCAGCAGTGACTCGTCCGGGGGCAATGAGCAGTTCTTC.

This chain links TRBV30 with TRBJ2-7; 8 nucleotides line up with TRBD1. With 2 bases clipped from V and 6 bases from J, the junction kept 9 bases outside the gene matches. CDR3 length: 14 amino acids. Germline V gene data show CDR1 as GTSNPN and CDR2 as SVGIG (reference sequence). The CDR3 reads CAWSPRTGMSEQYF. In DNA form, the CDR3 reads TGTGCCTGGAGTCCACGGACAGGGATGAGCGAGCAGTACTTC.

The chain uses TRBV5-4 and TRBJ1-6, with a possible D match to TRBD1 (6 bases). The V end was cut by 0 bases, the J end by 7 bases, with 11 bases between. The CDR3 extends over 15 amino acids. Germline V lookup: CDR1 SGHNT, CDR2 YYREEE (reference sequence). The CDR3, as DNA: TGTGCCAGCAGCTTGGAACAGGGACGGAATTCACCCCTCCACTTT. Protein product: CASSLEQGRNSPLHF.

The J gene is TRBJ1-6, the V gene TRBV28, with 8 positions matching TRBD1. The CDR3 has 16 amino acids. Trimming took 5 bases from V and 9 from J; bases not matched to a gene: 12. The germline V gene encodes CDR1 MDHEN and CDR2 SYDVKM. This CDR3 reads CASSGGTGGISSPLHF. In DNA, the CDR3 is TGTGCCAGCAGTGGCGGGACAGGCGGTATCAGTTCACCCCTCCACTTT.

This clone has more than one count but fewer than ten. The chain employs TRBV4-3 and TRBJ1-2, with D unresolved. Germline loops: CDR1 LGHNA, CDR2 YSLEER. Trimming removed 0 bases at V and 6 bases at J, with 14 bases between. The CDR3 has 15 residues. The CDR3 region is CASSQDTTGGNGYTF. The CDR3 region has the DNA TGCGCCAGCAGCCAAGATACAACGGGAGGGAATGGCTACACCTTC.

This chain links TRBV5-1 with TRBJ1-1, with D perhaps matching TRBD1 (6 bases). The germline V gene has CDR1 SGHRS and CDR2 YFSETQ. This CDR3 region has 14 residues. Trimming took off 4 bases at V and 4 bases at J, with 14 bases between the two ends. In nucleotides, the CDR3 is TGCGCCAGCAGCCTAGACAGGTCCCCCACTGAAGCTTTCTTT. It codes for CASSLDRSPTEAFF.

The chain has TRBV7-2 and TRBJ1-5, with TRBD1 matching 8 bases. Trimming took 2 bases from V and 6 from J; bases not matched to a gene: 6. In germline, CDR1 is SGHTA, CDR2 FQGNSA. CDR3 length: 15 residues. The CDR3 spells CASSLPDRGSQPQHF. CDR3 in DNA: TGTGCCAGCAGCTTACCCGACAGGGGAAGTCAGCCCCAGCATTTT.

This chain uses TRBV7-2 with TRBJ1-5; no definite D call. The CDR3 loop spans 13 amino acids. Germline V CDR1 and CDR2: SGHTA, FQGNSA. Deletions cut 3 bases from V and 2 bases from J, with 5 bases between. This CDR3 reads CASSFTGNQPQHF. The CDR3 DNA is TGTGCCAGCAGCTTTACTGGCAATCAGCCCCAGCATTTT.

This rearrangement joins TRBV7-8 to TRBJ1-5; D call uncertain. The germline V and J ends were trimmed by 5 bases and 0 bases, with 17 bases remaining between them. The CDR3 has 17 amino acids. Germline CDR1 SGHVS, CDR2 FQNEAQ. CDR3 DNA sequence: TGTGCCAGCAGCCCCTCCGGCAGGCTTGATAGCAATCAGCCCCAGCATTTT. This translates into CASSPSGRLDSNQPQHF.

V usage is TRBV27 and J usage is TRBJ2-7; D is possibly TRBD1 (6 bases). The CDR3 totals 14 residues. V was cut by 3 bases and J by 4 bases, with 13 bases left in between. CDR1 MNHEY and CDR2 SMNVEV come from the germline V gene (reference sequence). The CDR3 region is CASSFRDTTYEQYF. CDR3 coding DNA: TGTGCCAGCAGTTTCCGGGACACCACTTACGAGCAGTACTTC.

J is TRBJ1-1 and V is TRBV28; weak D call: TRBD1 (5 bases). Between the trimmed V and J ends, which lost 2 bases and 5 bases, there was a span of 9 bases. Germline loops: CDR1 MDHEN, CDR2 SYDVKM. This CDR3 is 13 amino acids long. Here the CDR3 DNA reads TGTGCCAGCAGTTTACTAGGGGCGACTGAAGCTTTCTTT. As protein: CASSLLGATEAFF.

The J gene is TRBJ2-5, the V gene TRBV5-5, with a tentative D call TRBD2 (5 bases). Between the trimmed V and J ends, which lost 0 bases and 11 bases, there was a span of 8 bases. CDR1 and CDR2 from the germline V gene are SGHKS and YYEKEE (reference sequence). This CDR3 has 11 residues. This chain's CDR3 is CASSLVGEQYF. The CDR3 DNA follows: TGTGCCAGCAGCTTGGTTGGGGAGCAGTACTTC.

This chain connects TRBV6-5 to TRBJ1-1; D uncertain. The CDR3 loop spans 14 amino acids. From germline, CDR1 is MNHEY and CDR2 SVGAGI. For the CDR3, the DNA is TGTGCTAGTCGAGAATTACTAATGAACACTGAAGCTTTCTTT. Its protein is CASRELLMNTEAFF.

V usage is TRBV9 and J usage is TRBJ1-1; no clear D gene. The CDR3 totals 17 residues. In germline, CDR1 is SGDLS, CDR2 YYNGEE. V lost 0 bases, J lost 3 bases, and 18 bases lay in between. The DNA for the CDR3 is TGTGCCAGCAGCGTAGATTTGGGAGTAGGTCGGGACACTGAAGCTTTCTTT. Its translation is CASSVDLGVGRDTEAFF.

The V call is TRBV10-1, the J call TRBJ2-1; D remains ambiguous. Germline CDR1 reads WNHNN; CDR2 reads SYGVQD (reference sequence). The V and J ends lost 3 bases and 4 bases respectively, with 4 bases between them. The CDR3 sequence is 12 residues long. CDR3: CASSDPYNEQFF. In nucleotides, the CDR3 is TGCGCCAGCAGTGACCCTTACAATGAGCAGTTCTTC.

The rearrangement links TRBV29-1 to TRBJ1-1, with 10 bases aligning to TRBD1. The CDR3 has 13 residues. The J segment lost 8 bases and the V segment lost 7 bases, leaving 10 bases of the junction unmatched. Germline V gene lookup returns CDR1 SQVTM and CDR2 ANQGSEA. CDR3 in amino acids: CSATGDRGREAFF. The CDR3 DNA reads TGCAGCGCTACTGGGGACAGGGGTAGGGAAGCTTTCTTT.

J is TRBJ2-6 and V is TRBV6-6; 8 bases align to TRBD1. The J segment lost 0 bases and the V segment lost 8 bases, leaving 6 bases of the junction unmatched. The length of the CDR3 is 16 residues. Germline V CDR1 and CDR2: MNHNY, SVGAGI (reference sequence). CDR3 amino acids: CASSRDRTSGANVLTF. In DNA, the CDR3 is TGTGCCAGCTCCCGGGACAGGACCTCTGGGGCCAACGTCCTGACTTTC.

This chain connects TRBV30 to TRBJ2-5; 10 positions agree with TRBD1. V shed 5 bases and J 5 bases; nucleotides not matched to a gene: 8. Germline CDR1 GTSNPN, CDR2 SVGIG (reference sequence). The CDR3 is 14 residues long. In DNA form, the CDR3 reads TGTGCCTGGGACTCGACAGGGGGCCGGGAGACCCAGTACTTC. Translating it yields CAWDSTGGRETQYF.

The chain joins TRBV2 to TRBJ1-2, with 8 bases that match TRBD1. J was trimmed by 6 bases and V by 5 bases; bases with no gene match: 2. The CDR3 length is 12 residues. CDR1 and CDR2 from the germline V gene are SNHLY and FYNNEI. The CDR3 loop is CASSYRGDGYTF. In DNA form, the CDR3 reads TGTGCCAGCAGTTACAGGGGGGATGGCTACACCTTC.

V usage is TRBV7-6 and J usage is TRBJ2-7, with 7 bases fitting TRBD1. This CDR3 has 16 amino acids. CDR1 and CDR2 (germline): SGHVS, FNYEAQ. V lost 5 bases, J lost 1 base, and 11 bases stayed unmatched. The CDR3 nucleotides read TGTGCCAGCAGCGAAAGACCGGGACAGACGTCCTACGAGCAGTACTTC. It translates to CASSERPGQTSYEQYF.

The J gene is TRBJ2-3, the V gene TRBV28; D is perhaps TRBD2 (6 bases). Between the trimmed V and J ends, which lost 0 bases and 4 bases, there was a span of 17 bases. Germline assignment: CDR1 MDHEN and CDR2 SYDVKM. This CDR3 region has 17 residues. This CDR3 is CASSLWGGVGSADTQYF. For the CDR3, the DNA is TGTGCCAGCAGTTTATGGGGCGGGGTAGGTAGCGCAGATACGCAGTATTTT. The variable domain in full, with the rest retrieved from reference TRBV28 and TRBJ2-3, is DVKVTQSSRYLVKRTGEKVFLECVQDMDHENMFWYRQDPGLGLRLIYFSYDVKMKEKGDIPEGYSVSREKKERFSLILESASTNQTSMYLCASSLWGGVGSADTQYFGPGTRLTVL.